This T cell receptor (beta chain) is drawn from a study of T cell clusters in autoimmune cytopenias. TRB amplification used approximately 250 ng of peripheral blood genomic DNA. This clonotype ranks as medium-sized in terms of frequency. Its target is unknown. In germline, CDR1 is SQVTM, CDR2 ANQGSEA. The CDR3 is 11 amino acids. One tube held mixed TRB-A and TRB-B primer pools for touch-down PCR. From its re-call of the multiplex PCR reads, TCRdb lists each CDR3 protein once, without DNA. In total, the table holds 2,800 or so distinct CDR3 sequences. The study's findings and limits: TRB repertoire shifts in secondary cytopenia and chronic lymphocytic leukemia mostly reflected lymphoma, not autoimmunity. No cluster-lack signature appeared between secondary cytopenia and chronic lymphocytic leukemia patients, apparently due to lymphoma masking.

The receptor was isolated from a human donor with an autoimmune cytopenia or autoimmune hepatitis (not recorded which). The sample consisted of peripheral blood. The chain carries TRBV29-1 and TRBJ2-7; the TRBD1 assignment by TCRdb is unverifiable without DNA. The CDR3 spells CSDRTGSPQYF.